This TCR beta chain derives from a study of T cell repertoires and HLA-DP antigens (dated by TCRdb to 2016 to 2019). Broadly, across the study: The study used an in vitro model of CD4+ T cell alloreactivity in which transduced HeLa cells presented allogeneic HLA-DP. One alloantigen differed from self by one peptide-binding groove amino acid, whereas the other differed by ten, modelling structurally similar versus dissimilar alloantigens. Average DNA input was about 240 ng for sorted CD137+CD4+ samples, compared with approximately 1,300 ng for pre-culture CD4+ samples. Of the three donors, two were male and one was female, and their ages ranged from the 18-to-29 age band up to the 60-to-69 age band.

Points on this clone: The target of this receptor is not known. The input lacks base qualities; no much larger clone sits a single base away.

There are 14 amino acids in the CDR3, from cysteine to phenylalanine inclusive. Only the CDR3 portion is preserved as DNA: 42 bases, with reading frame beginning at the first base. Based on the germline V gene, the CDR1 and CDR2 sequences are SGHTA and FQGNSA. V and J lose 3 bases and 9 bases, and a span of 15 bases separates them. The full study reports these points: The study was limited by having just a few donors, by relying on a non-physiological HeLa antigen-presenting system, and by using total CD4+ cells as responders. Sorted CD137+ cells showed similar clonality against both alloantigens (about 0.4), much higher than the clonality of pre-culture samples (about 0.039). Separate analysis of naive and memory CD4+ repertoires was not performed. Clones undetected before culture had an average cumulative frequency of about 40% against one allele versus around 51% against the other.

TCRB CDR3 regions were amplified with the immunoSEQ multiplex PCR using forward primers for 54 TRBV segments and reverse primers for 13 TRBJ segments. Deep resolution, with a target of 190,000 or so T cell genomes, was applied to the sequencing of pre-culture CD4+ samples. Sequencing of amplicons was performed on an Illumina HiSeq System, and 87 bp reads covering the CDR3 were generated. The source study handled its data this way. Reads were corrected for PCR and sequencing errors, and CDR3 regions were defined by alignment to IMGT reference sequences. Synthetic template pools were used to estimate counts of templates and unique rearrangements. Clonality was computed as 1 minus Pielou's evenness. Richness was estimated with the Daley-Smith estimator. Morisita's index was used to measure repertoire overlap. Clones found in cultured samples but undetected in the pre-culture repertoire of the corresponding donor were defined as low-abundance clones. Not all clones reach the TCRdb copy of this immuneACCESS table, which keeps in-frame sequences only. Checked studies attribute under half of the gap to unresolved V genes and leave the rest unexplained. The V and J calls and clone size were taken over from that table, and D and trimming were inferred from the DNA. The sample yields over 60,000 clones; just under 80% were counted once. 1.5% to 2% of the sample is taken by the ten largest.

Untouched CD4+ T cells were isolated from Ficoll-separated PBMC through negative selection with magnetic beads, and an average purity of roughly 98% was reached. Untouched CD4+ T cells were isolated from Ficoll-separated PBMC with magnetic beads, reaching about 97.7% purity with negligible CD8+ contamination. Peripheral blood mononuclear cells were supplied by the buffy coats of a few healthy blood donors, who served as the study donors. CMV seronegative status was shared by all three donors. The DNeasy Blood & Tissue Kit was used to extract genomic DNA. For each subject, genomic DNA from sorted CD137+CD4+ cells and from pre-culture CD4+ baseline samples underwent TCRB sequencing.

The sequencing input was CD4+ T cells from PBMCs. In this chain, TRBV7-2 is recombined with TRBJ2-1; matching of 6 bases hints at TRBD2 as the D gene. This clonotype was obtained from a man aged 55 to 70 in good health and CMV-seronegative. In nucleotide form, the sequence is TGTGCCAGCAGCTTGCTCAGGTCGGAGGGTGAGCAGTTCTTC. Translation gives CASSLLRSEGEQFF.